Sequencing of this T cell receptor (beta chain) was carried out in a study of cytomegalovirus exposure and HLA in healthy donors. Study-level points and caveats: It was reported that TCR beta sequences correctly inferred the HLA-A and HLA-B alleles for most subjects. Indistinguishable V segments such as TRBV6-2 and TRBV6-3 were excluded.

PCR employed 60 Vbeta and 13 Jbeta primers. Sequencing used immunoSEQ multiplex PCR; TCRdb keeps in-frame clones, though not all of them. The repertoire holds 210,000 or so clones, roughly four fifths seen once, with 1.1% to 1.5% in the top ten. V was shortened by 7 bases and J by 2 bases, with 5 bases between the two germline ends. From germline, CDR1 is SQVTM and CDR2 ANQGSEA. This CDR3 contains 10 residues. Details on this clone: Antigen: not known.

The V call is TRBV29-1, the J call TRBJ1-1; D is unresolved. The sample consisted of PBMCs. This receptor was taken from a girl between 5 and 17 years old in good health and CMV-seronegative. The CDR3 region is CSALNTEAFF. CDR3 bases: TGCAGCGCCCTTAACACTGAAGCTTTCTTT.